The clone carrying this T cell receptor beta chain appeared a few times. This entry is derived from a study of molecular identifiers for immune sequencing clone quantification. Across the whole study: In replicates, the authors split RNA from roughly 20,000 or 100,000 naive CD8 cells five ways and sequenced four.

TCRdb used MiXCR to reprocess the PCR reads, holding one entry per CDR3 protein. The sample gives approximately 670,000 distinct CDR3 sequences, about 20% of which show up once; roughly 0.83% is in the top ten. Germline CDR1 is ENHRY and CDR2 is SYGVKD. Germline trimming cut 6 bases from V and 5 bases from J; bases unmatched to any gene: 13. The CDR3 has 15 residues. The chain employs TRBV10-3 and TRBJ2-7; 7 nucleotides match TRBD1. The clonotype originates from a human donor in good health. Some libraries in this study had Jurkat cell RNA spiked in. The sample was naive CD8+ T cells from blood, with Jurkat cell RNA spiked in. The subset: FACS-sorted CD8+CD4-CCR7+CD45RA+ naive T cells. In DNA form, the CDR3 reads TGTGCCATCAGCTCCCCCGGACAGGCGTATAACGAGCAGTACTTC. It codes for CAISSPGQAYNEQYF.